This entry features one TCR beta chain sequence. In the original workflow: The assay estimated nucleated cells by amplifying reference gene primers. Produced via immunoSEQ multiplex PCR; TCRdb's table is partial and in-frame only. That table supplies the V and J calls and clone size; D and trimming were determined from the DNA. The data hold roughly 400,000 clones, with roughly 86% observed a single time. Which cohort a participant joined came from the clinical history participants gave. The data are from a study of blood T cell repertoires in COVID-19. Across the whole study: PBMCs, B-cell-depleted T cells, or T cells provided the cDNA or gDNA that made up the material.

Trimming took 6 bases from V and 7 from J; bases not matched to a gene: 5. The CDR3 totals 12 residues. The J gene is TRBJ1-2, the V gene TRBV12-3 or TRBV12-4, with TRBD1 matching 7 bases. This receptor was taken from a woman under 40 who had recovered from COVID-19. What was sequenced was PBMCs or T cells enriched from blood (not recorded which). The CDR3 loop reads CASSPTGFGYTF. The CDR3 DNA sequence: TGTGCCAGCAGCCCGACAGGGTTTGGCTACACCTTC.